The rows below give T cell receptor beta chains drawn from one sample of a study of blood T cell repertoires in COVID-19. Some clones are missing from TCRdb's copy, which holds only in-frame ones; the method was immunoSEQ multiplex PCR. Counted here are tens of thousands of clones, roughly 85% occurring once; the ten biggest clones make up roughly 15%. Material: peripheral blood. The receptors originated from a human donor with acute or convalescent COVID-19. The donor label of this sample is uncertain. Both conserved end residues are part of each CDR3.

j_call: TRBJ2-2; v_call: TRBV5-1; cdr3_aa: CASSVSQGARGELFF
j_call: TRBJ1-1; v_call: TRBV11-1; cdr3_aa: CASSLMGGAFF
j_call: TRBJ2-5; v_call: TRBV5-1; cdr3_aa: CASSLGQGYQETQYF
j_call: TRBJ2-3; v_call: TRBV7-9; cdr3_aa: CASSSPDIAGGSTDTQYF
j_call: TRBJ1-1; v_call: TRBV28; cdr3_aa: CASKRYENTEAFF
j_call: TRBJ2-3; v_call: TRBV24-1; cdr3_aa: CATSDSYEDTQYF
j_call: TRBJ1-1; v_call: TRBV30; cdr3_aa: CAWRTGFVTEAFF
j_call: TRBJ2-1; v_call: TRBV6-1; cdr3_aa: CASSEAGTGFYNEQFF
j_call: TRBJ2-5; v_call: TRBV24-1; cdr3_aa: CATSDFVAGGETQYF
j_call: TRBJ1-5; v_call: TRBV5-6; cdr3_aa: CASSSSRVGGQPQHF
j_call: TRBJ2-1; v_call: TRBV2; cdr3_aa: CASRGTSAYNEQFF
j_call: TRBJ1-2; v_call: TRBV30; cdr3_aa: CAWSPDRGNYGYTF
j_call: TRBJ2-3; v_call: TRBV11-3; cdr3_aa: CASSRDRFSGITDTQYF
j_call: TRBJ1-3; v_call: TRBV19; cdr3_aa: CASSISGQRANTIYF
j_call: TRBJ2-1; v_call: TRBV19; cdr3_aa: CASSGSSYNEQFF
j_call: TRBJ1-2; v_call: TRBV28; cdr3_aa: CASSFRDRAGYGYTF
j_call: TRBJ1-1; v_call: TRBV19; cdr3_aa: CASSIGQGGTEAFF
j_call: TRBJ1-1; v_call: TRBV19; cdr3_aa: CASSIGQGATEAFF
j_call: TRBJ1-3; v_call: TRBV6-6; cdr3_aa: CASRPEGAAGNTIYF
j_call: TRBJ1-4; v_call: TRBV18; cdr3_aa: CASSLRPNEKLFF
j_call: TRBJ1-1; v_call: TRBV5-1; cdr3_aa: CASSFQGTEAFF
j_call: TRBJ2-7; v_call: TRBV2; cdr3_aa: CASSVFSGLSYEQYF
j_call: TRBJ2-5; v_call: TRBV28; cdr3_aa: CASSLAGPLGETQYF
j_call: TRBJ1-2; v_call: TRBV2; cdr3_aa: CAGFEWRLYGYTF
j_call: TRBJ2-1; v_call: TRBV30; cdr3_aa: CAWSGYQRINEQFF
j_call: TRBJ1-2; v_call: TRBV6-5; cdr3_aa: CAARPGDPYGYTF
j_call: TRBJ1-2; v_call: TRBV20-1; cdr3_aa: CSAIEGGDYGYTF
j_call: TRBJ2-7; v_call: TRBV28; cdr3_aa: CASSPGTGQRNEQYF
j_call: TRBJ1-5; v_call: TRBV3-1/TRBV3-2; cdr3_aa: CASSQTDSNQPQHF
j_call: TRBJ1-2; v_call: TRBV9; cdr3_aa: CASSVWTGGAIYGYTF
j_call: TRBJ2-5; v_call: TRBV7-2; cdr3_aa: CASSFGLGETQYF
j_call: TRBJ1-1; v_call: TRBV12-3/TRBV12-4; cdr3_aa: CASSAGGDAGTFF
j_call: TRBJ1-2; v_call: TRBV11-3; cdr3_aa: CASSLAQGYGYTF
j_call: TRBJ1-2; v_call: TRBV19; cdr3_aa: CASSKLDRNYGYTF
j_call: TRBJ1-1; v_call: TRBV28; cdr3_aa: CASRTYRAGANTEAFF
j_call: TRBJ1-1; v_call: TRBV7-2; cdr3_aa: CASSPSRDTEAFF
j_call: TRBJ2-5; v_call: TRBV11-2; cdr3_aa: CASSLGIGQGIGETQYF
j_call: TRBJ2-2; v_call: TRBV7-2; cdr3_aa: CASSSRGLAGGNAGELFF
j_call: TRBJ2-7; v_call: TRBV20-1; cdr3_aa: CSAGDYFF
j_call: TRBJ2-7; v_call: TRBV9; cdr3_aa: CASSVDPGAYEQYF
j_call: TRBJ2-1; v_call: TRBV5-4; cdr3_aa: CASSGQSAGVNEQFF
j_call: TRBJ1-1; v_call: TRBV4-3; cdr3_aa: CASSPSEGTNTEAFF
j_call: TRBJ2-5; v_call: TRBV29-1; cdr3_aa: CSVEDTSGEQETQYF
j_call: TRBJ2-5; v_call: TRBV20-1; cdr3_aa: CSAGWETQYF
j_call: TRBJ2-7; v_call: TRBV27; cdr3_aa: CASSLAESSPGLSRVLYREQYF